The source of this T cell receptor beta chain is a study of T cells of healthy individuals. TCRdb used MiXCR to reprocess the 5' RACE reads, holding one entry per CDR3 protein. This sample has about 96,000 distinct CDR3 sequences, with 17% found just once. This clonotype was counted only a few times. Germline V lookup: CDR1 MNHEY, CDR2 SVGAGI. Trimming cost V 6 bases and J 4 bases, with 7 bases left between them. CDR3 length: 12 residues. This chain connects TRBV6-5 to TRBJ1-5; no clear D. This clonotype was obtained from a human donor in good health. The CDR3 DNA is TGTGCCAGCAGAGCAGAAAATCAGCCCCAGCATTTT. Translated: CASRAENQPQHF.